The 25 T cell receptor beta chains below all came from one sample that was sequenced in a study of cytomegalovirus exposure and HLA in healthy donors. Profiled with immunoSEQ multiplex PCR; TCRdb holds only in-frame clones, not every one. The sample contains some 120,000 clones, 95% to 96% of which appear only once. Sequences were obtained from PBMCs. These receptors all come from a man aged 18 to 29 in good health and CMV-seronegative.

As to this clone: This sample also contains other DNA sequences that code for the same CDR3. The chain has TRBV27 and TRBJ2-2; D unclear. The CDR3 runs 12 residues. Germline values: CDR1 MNHEY, CDR2 SMNVEV (reference sequence). The V gene lost 3 bases and the J gene lost 7 bases, with 6 bases spanning the gap. The CDR3 spells CASSFPSGELFF. CDR3 in DNA: TGTGCCAGCAGTTTCCCCAGCGGGGAGCTGTTTTTT.

This chain connects TRBV7-2 to TRBJ2-1, with D possibly being TRBD1 (6 bases). This CDR3 is built from 13 residues. V was cut by 6 bases and J by 4 bases, with 10 bases left in between. Germline CDR1 and CDR2: SGHTA and FQGNSA. The CDR3 coding sequence is TGTGCCAGCAGACTGGACAGTTACAATGAGCAGTTCTTC. This sequence encodes CASRLDSYNEQFF.

The count of this clone is one. V gene TRBV6-1 combines with J gene TRBJ2-7; 7 nucleotides agree with TRBD2. Trimming took 0 bases from V and 3 from J; bases not matched to a gene: 11. There are 17 residues in the CDR3. CDR1 and CDR2 from the germline V gene are MNHNS and SASEGT. Here the CDR3 DNA reads TGTGCCAGCAGTGAAGCGCGATGGGACTATACTTACTACGAGCAGTACTTC. Its translation: CASSEARWDYTYYEQYF.

V usage is TRBV7-9 and J usage is TRBJ1-1; 7 bases are shared with TRBD1. CDR3 length equals 18 residues. Germline V CDR1 and CDR2: SEHNR, FQNEAQ (reference sequence). J lost 4 bases, V lost 3 bases, and 17 bases had no gene match. The CDR3 DNA reads TGTGCCAGCAGCTTTGTGGCAGGCGACCTGCAGGGGGTCACTGAAGCTTTCTTT. Translating gives CASSFVAGDLQGVTEAFF.

This clone was observed a single time. The V call is TRBV7-2, the J call TRBJ2-7, with 9 nucleotides matching TRBD2. Germline V CDR1 and CDR2: SGHTA, FQGNSA. Trimming took 5 bases from V and 3 from J; bases not matched to a gene: 8. This CDR3 has 15 amino acids. The CDR3 loop is CASSPSQREVYEQYF. CDR3 sequence (DNA): TGTGCCAGCAGCCCAAGTCAGCGGGAGGTCTACGAGCAGTACTTC.

This chain uses TRBV5-1 with TRBJ2-5; D perhaps matches TRBD1 (7 bases). CDR1 is SGHRS and CDR2 is YFSETQ in the germline V gene. V shed 0 bases and J shed 2 bases, with 11 bases lying between them. This CDR3 contains 15 residues. Here the CDR3 reads CASSLGQGLQETQYF. The DNA of the CDR3 is TGCGCCAGCAGCTTGGGACAGGGACTGCAAGAGACCCAGTACTTC. Filled out from reference TRBV5-1 and TRBJ2-5, the complete variable domain reads KAGVTQTPRYLIKTRGQQVTLSCSPISGHRSVSWYQQTPGQGLQFLFEYFSETQRNKGNFPGRFSGRQFSNSRSEMNVSTLELGDSALYLCASSLGQGLQETQYFGPGTRLLVL.

This chain links TRBV14 with TRBJ1-4; D is ambiguous. V was trimmed by 3 bases and J by 2 bases, leaving 7 bases between them. Germline V gives CDR1 SGHDN, CDR2 FVKESK. CDR3 length equals 14 residues. The CDR3 region is CASSHYGTNEKLFF. The DNA for the CDR3 is TGTGCCAGCAGCCATTATGGCACTAATGAAAAACTGTTTTTT.

The J gene is TRBJ2-7, the V gene TRBV9; 7 nucleotides line up with TRBD1. The CDR3 loop spans 15 amino acids. The trim removed 0 bases at V and 5 bases at J, leaving 8 bases unmatched. The germline V gene has CDR1 SGDLS and CDR2 YYNGEE. The CDR3 is CASSVDPTGRNEQYF. The CDR3 DNA reads as TGTGCCAGCAGCGTAGACCCGACAGGGCGCAACGAGCAGTACTTC.

The chain joins TRBV12-5 to TRBJ1-2, with D uncertain. V was clipped by 3 bases and J by 3 bases, with 5 bases between them. Germline values: CDR1 LGHNT, CDR2 FRNRAP. There are 12 residues in the CDR3. CDR3 loop: CASGLTDYGYTF. CDR3 sequence (DNA): TGTGCTAGTGGTTTAACAGACTATGGCTACACCTTC. Variable domain in full (rest from reference TRBV12-5 and TRBJ1-2): DARVTQTPRHKVTEMGQEVTMRCQPILGHNTVFWYRQTMMQGLELLAYFRNRAPLDDSGMPKDRFSAEMPDATLATLKIQPSEPRDSAVYFCASGLTDYGYTFGSGTRLTVV.

The sample holds one count of this clone. The V call is TRBV28, the J call TRBJ2-7; D is unclear. Between the trimmed V and J ends, which lost 3 bases and 4 bases, there was a span of 4 bases. Germline loops: CDR1 MDHEN, CDR2 SYDVKM. The length of the CDR3 is 11 residues. The CDR3 region has the DNA TGTGCCAGCAGTTTCCGTTACGAGCAGTACTTC. Translated, it gives CASSFRYEQYF. Combining the CDR3 with reference TRBV28 and TRBJ2-7 gives the whole variable domain DVKVTQSSRYLVKRTGEKVFLECVQDMDHENMFWYRQDPGLGLRLIYFSYDVKMKEKGDIPEGYSVSREKKERFSLILESASTNQTSMYLCASSFRYEQYFGPGTRLTVT.

The chain uses TRBV4-3 and TRBJ2-7, with a possible D match to TRBD2 (6 bases). Germline CDR1 and CDR2: LGHNA and YSLEER. V was cut by 4 bases and J by 4 bases, with 14 bases left in between. The CDR3 is 14 amino acids. The CDR3 coding sequence is TGCGCCAGCAGCCGAGACGGGAGTTGGTACGAGCAGTACTTC. Translating gives CASSRDGSWYEQYF.

This clone appeared once. The chain joins TRBV5-4 to TRBJ1-1; 9 nucleotides line up with TRBD1. Per the germline V gene, CDR1 is SGHNT and CDR2 is YYREEE (reference sequence). The CDR3 sequence is 14 residues long. Trimming cost V 2 bases and J 5 bases; bases outside gene matches: 4. The chain's CDR3 is CASSLGDRATEAFF. DNA of the CDR3: TGTGCCAGCAGCTTAGGGGACAGGGCAACTGAAGCTTTCTTT.

The chain uses TRBV4-1 and TRBJ2-7, with a possible D match to TRBD2 (5 bases). Trimming took off 4 bases at V and 5 bases at J, with 12 bases between the two ends. Per the germline V gene, CDR1 is MGHRA and CDR2 is YSYEKL. The CDR3 length is 13 residues. CDR3 bases: TGCGCCAGCAGCCTAGGAGGTGGCGACGAGCAGTACTTC. Protein: CASSLGGGDEQYF.

V and J are TRBV4-3 and TRBJ1-3; possible D gene TRBD1, 5 bases. The CDR3 has 16 amino acids. Per germline, CDR1 LGHNA and CDR2 YSLEER. The germline V and J ends were trimmed by 4 bases and 0 bases, with 13 bases remaining between them. The CDR3 bases are TGCGCCAGCAGCCGCGGGGCGAGTTCCTCTGGAAACACCATATATTTT. It yields the protein CASSRGASSSGNTIYF.

The rearrangement uses TRBV28 and TRBJ1-5; tentative D call: TRBD1 (5 bases). V was trimmed by 5 bases and J by 4 bases, leaving 12 bases between them. The germline gives CDR1 MDHEN, CDR2 SYDVKM. There are 14 residues in the CDR3. The CDR3 bases are TGTGCCAGCAGTCCGCGACAGAGAAATCAGCCCCAGCATTTT. It specifies CASSPRQRNQPQHF.

The chain has TRBV6-6 and TRBJ2-7; the D is unclear. The CDR3 loop spans 13 amino acids. Germline CDR1 and CDR2: MNHNY and SVGAGI (reference sequence). With 2 bases removed from V and 2 bases from J, the gap between germline ends came to 7 bases. CDR3 DNA: TGTGCCAGCAGTTACGGCCTGACCTACGAGCAGTACTTC. This encodes CASSYGLTYEQYF.

The genes are TRBV30 and TRBJ2-7; 7 positions match TRBD1. This CDR3 spans 12 amino acids. Germline V gene data show CDR1 as GTSNPN and CDR2 as SVGIG (reference sequence). The trim removed 3 bases at V and 1 base at J, leaving 0 bases unmatched. CDR3 DNA: TGTGCCTGGAGGACAGGGTCCTACGAGCAGTACTTC. Translated, it gives CAWRTGSYEQYF.

The rearrangement joins TRBV5-1 to TRBJ2-6, with TRBD1 as a possible D gene (6 bases). CDR1 is SGHRS, CDR2 YFSETQ, per germline. CDR3 length: 19 residues. The V gene lost 3 bases and the J gene lost 0 bases, with 19 bases spanning the gap. CDR3 amino acids: CASSWESGVLSSGANVLTF. The CDR3 DNA is TGCGCCAGCAGCTGGGAATCAGGGGTCTTAAGCTCTGGGGCCAACGTCCTGACTTTC.

This chain joins TRBV7-2 and TRBJ2-7; D not certain. V was trimmed by 5 bases and J by 0 bases, leaving 14 bases between them. The CDR3 loop spans 15 amino acids. In germline, CDR1 is SGHTA, CDR2 FQGNSA. The CDR3 spells CASSPDILPSYEQYF. Here the CDR3 DNA reads TGTGCCAGCAGCCCTGACATACTCCCCTCCTACGAGCAGTACTTC.

The rearrangement links TRBV9 to TRBJ2-7, with TRBD1 matching over 10 bases. J lost 5 bases, V lost 3 bases, and 5 bases had no gene match. CDR3 length equals 14 residues. The germline gives CDR1 SGDLS, CDR2 YYNGEE. CDR3 nucleotide sequence: TGTGCCAGCAGCGGAGGGGGGACAGGGGACGAGCAGTACTTC. Its protein product is CASSGGGTGDEQYF.

This clone showed up just once. V gene TRBV14 combines with J gene TRBJ2-1, with D tentatively TRBD1 (5 bases). Trimming took 5 bases from V and 0 from J, leaving 14 bases between them. Germline CDR1 is SGHDN and CDR2 is FVKESK. The CDR3 has 16 residues. DNA for the CDR3: TGTGCCAGCAGCTCGGCAACAGGTAGCTCCTACAATGAGCAGTTCTTC. Translating it yields CASSSATGSSYNEQFF.

J is TRBJ1-2 and V is TRBV19; weak D call: TRBD1 (5 bases). Germline CDR1 LNHDA, CDR2 SQIVND (reference sequence). Trimming took 7 bases from V and 2 from J, leaving 14 bases between them. The length of the CDR3 is 14 residues. Here the CDR3 reads CASIRPGSNYGYTF. CDR3 DNA: TGTGCCAGTATTCGTCCAGGGTCAAACTATGGCTACACCTTC.

The V gene is TRBV18, the J gene TRBJ2-2; tentatively, D is TRBD2 (6 bases). There are 15 residues in the CDR3. The germline CDR1 and CDR2 sequences are KGHSH and LQKENI. The germline V and J ends were trimmed by 4 bases and 1 base, with 10 bases remaining between them. In nucleotides, the CDR3 is TGTGCCAGCTCACACTGGGGGGAGAACACCGGGGAGCTGTTTTTT. Its protein is CASSHWGENTGELFF.

This chain uses TRBV27 with TRBJ2-7; the match to TRBD2 covers 9 bases. Germline V gives CDR1 MNHEY, CDR2 SMNVEV (reference sequence). V lost 0 bases and J lost 1; bases outside the gene matches: 13. The CDR3 has 19 amino acids. The CDR3 protein is CASSLSGRRTSELSYEQYF. The CDR3 DNA reads TGTGCCAGCAGTTTATCGGGACGGCGGACTAGCGAGTTATCCTACGAGCAGTACTTC.

Details on this clone: The junction shows a germline mismatch at one end, possibly a read error. The J gene is TRBJ2-6, the V gene TRBV7-2; no clear D. From germline, CDR1 is SGHTA and CDR2 FQGNSA. The CDR3 totals 17 residues. CDR3 amino acids: CAISRVSVSSGANVLTF. The CDR3 region has the DNA TGTGCCATCAGCCGGGTATCAGTTTCTTCTGGGGCCAACGTCCTGACTTTC.